One and the same sample provided the 30 T cell receptor beta chains below, sequenced in a study of blood T cells in healthy people across ages. Sample-barcoded 5' priming and a J-beta primer mix drove a second PCR of 7 to 11 cycles. TCRdb passed the 5' RACE reads through MiXCR, listing each CDR3 protein once. The table includes 600,000 or so distinct CDR3 sequences, 40% to 55% detected once. The sample comprised blood. The receptors here all came from an elderly man in good health.

This clonotype has more than one count but fewer than ten. This rearrangement joins TRBV24-1 to TRBJ2-1; D is possibly TRBD1 or TRBD2 (5 bases each). The germline gives CDR1 KGHDR, CDR2 SFDVKD. V lost 2 bases and J 8 bases, leaving 6 bases between the germline ends. The CDR3 has 12 amino acids. As DNA, the CDR3 is TGTGCCACCAGTGATTGGGGACATGAGCAGTTCTTC. Translating gives CATSDWGHEQFF.

This clonotype was seen at least ten times. A much larger clone lies one base from this, so it may be a read error. The V and J genes are TRBV6-6 and TRBJ2-5; D is undetermined. The CDR3 covers 12 residues. V was trimmed by 2 bases and J by 2 bases, leaving 3 bases between them. Germline V CDR1 and CDR2: MNHNY, SVGAGI (reference sequence). The CDR3 sequence is CASSYTQETQYF. CDR3 coding DNA: TGTGCCAGCAGTTACACTCAAGAGACCCAGTACTTC.

This clonotype was recorded only once. This rearrangement joins TRBV12-3 or TRBV12-4 to TRBJ1-2, with 7 bases matching TRBD1. This CDR3 spans 13 amino acids. V lost 5 bases, J lost 4 bases, and 4 bases stayed unmatched. This CDR3 is CASSGTDFYGYTF. For the CDR3, the DNA is TGTGCCAGCAGTGGGACAGATTTCTATGGCTACACCTTC.

The chain links TRBV15 to TRBJ2-5, with D unclear. Trimming took off 0 bases at V and 11 bases at J, with 16 bases between the two ends. The CDR3 has 14 residues. Germline CDR1 is LNHNV and CDR2 is YYDKDF (reference sequence). The DNA of the CDR3 is TGTGCCACCAGCAGAGATCTTACTGGAGATGAGCAGTACTTC. Residues: CATSRDLTGDEQYF.

The gene calls are TRBV7-9 and TRBJ2-1; 8 bases are a match to TRBD1. The CDR3 totals 14 residues. CDR1 SEHNR and CDR2 FQNEAQ come from the germline V gene (reference sequence). CDR3 region: CAGQGASPNNEQFF. In DNA form, the CDR3 reads TGTGCAGGTCAGGGGGCTAGCCCCAACAATGAGCAGTTCTTC.

The J gene is TRBJ2-3, the V gene TRBV19; the D is unclear. CDR1 and CDR2 (germline): LNHDA, SQIVND (reference sequence). The V end was cut by 0 bases, the J end by 4 bases, with 8 bases between. The CDR3 sequence is 14 residues long. The DNA of the CDR3 is TGTGCCAGTAGTATAGATACAGAAGCAGATACGCAGTATTTT. It encodes CASSIDTEADTQYF.

This clonotype was seen repeatedly, ten times or more. The chain joins TRBV11-2 to TRBJ2-1; D is ambiguous. This CDR3 has 13 residues. Germline V gene data show CDR1 as SGHAT and CDR2 as FQNNGV. V was shortened by 4 bases and J by 12 bases, with 16 bases between the two germline ends. Here the CDR3 DNA reads TGTGCCAGCAGCTCCGTTGCCCTGGGGATGCAGTTCTTC. This translates into CASSSVALGMQFF.

This clonotype showed up just a few times. The J gene is TRBJ2-3, the V gene TRBV10-3, with 7 bases matching TRBD1. The CDR3 runs to 14 residues. Germline CDR1 reads ENHRY; CDR2 reads SYGVKD. V lost 5 bases and J lost 0; bases outside the gene matches: 2. The CDR3 sequence is CAISPDRSTDTQYF. The CDR3 bases are TGTGCCATCAGTCCGGACAGGAGCACAGATACGCAGTATTTT.

The V call is TRBV12-3 or TRBV12-4, the J call TRBJ2-1, with 12 nucleotides matching TRBD2. V dropped 6 bases and J dropped 9; count of bases not matched to a gene: 9. This CDR3 is 15 amino acids long. The CDR3 nucleotides read TGTGCCAGCAGCTCTAGCGGGAGGGTCCACATTGAGCAGTTCTTC. Its protein product is CASSSSGRVHIEQFF.

This chain links TRBV28 with TRBJ2-1; no clear D gene. Germline CDR1 reads MDHEN; CDR2 reads SYDVKM. V lost 8 bases to trimming and J lost 4 bases, with 15 bases between them. The CDR3 totals 14 residues. CDR3 bases: TGTGCCAGCTTTGCGGTTGGCGGTTACAATGAGCAGTTCTTC. This codes for CASFAVGGYNEQFF.

The rearrangement links TRBV11-2 to TRBJ2-1, with TRBD1 identical over 8 bases. CDR1 and CDR2 from the germline V gene are SGHAT and FQNNGV. The CDR3 length is 13 residues. Unmatched junction bases numbered 2, after V lost 5 bases and J lost 5 bases. The CDR3 protein is CASSKDRDNEQFF. CDR3 bases: TGTGCCAGCAGCAAGGACAGGGACAATGAGCAGTTCTTC.

This sequence joins TRBV7-3 and TRBJ1-1, with 10 bases that match TRBD1. V lost 5 bases and J lost 3; bases outside the gene matches: 12. Germline loops: CDR1 SGHTA, CDR2 FQGTGA. The CDR3 spans 17 residues. CDR3 nucleotides: TGTGCCAGCAGCGGGGGACAGGGGAATTCTCGGGACACTGAAGCTTTCTTT. Amino acids: CASSGGQGNSRDTEAFF.

The chain carries TRBV2 and TRBJ2-1, with D perhaps matching TRBD1 (6 bases). CDR3 length: 13 residues. V was trimmed by 5 bases and J by 6 bases, leaving 11 bases between them. Germline CDR1 SNHLY, CDR2 FYNNEI. Here the CDR3 reads CASSRQVGNEQFF. The CDR3 bases are TGTGCCAGCAGTAGACAGGTGGGCAATGAGCAGTTCTTC.

This clonotype was picked up many times. The J gene is TRBJ2-7, the V gene TRBV7-2; a possible D gene is TRBD2 (6 bases). Germline V gene data show CDR1 as SGHTA and CDR2 as FQGNSA. The V end was cut by 5 bases, the J end by 3 bases, with 8 bases between. This CDR3 region has 12 residues. In DNA, the CDR3 is TGTGCCAGCAGCCGTAGCGGCTACGAGCAGTACTTC. Its protein is CASSRSGYEQYF.

The genes are TRBV29-1 and TRBJ1-2; no reliable D call. The V gene's germline CDR1 is SQVTM and CDR2 ANQGSEA. With 1 base removed from V and 4 bases from J, the gap between germline ends came to 7 bases. This CDR3 spans 12 amino acids. The CDR3 is CSVEGGFYGYTF. The CDR3 bases are TGCAGCGTTGAAGGGGGATTCTATGGCTACACCTTC.

V and J are TRBV12-3 or TRBV12-4 and TRBJ2-2; 8 bases match TRBD1. With V trimmed by 6 bases and J by 7 bases, 10 bases remained unmatched. This CDR3 comprises 15 residues. The CDR3 DNA follows: TGTGCCAGCAGCCGTGGACAGGGAAGTCTCGGGGAGCTGTTTTTT. Translating gives CASSRGQGSLGELFF.

This clonotype was seen ten or more times. The CDR3 is CASSPRQGSSNYGYTF. The CDR3 DNA follows: TGTGCCAGCAGCCCGAGACAGGGCTCCTCTAACTATGGCTACACCTTC. This chain joins TRBV7-9 and TRBJ1-2; 7 bases agree with TRBD1. Losses at the gene ends were 5 bases for V and 0 bases for J; bases not matched to a gene: 9. Per germline, CDR1 SEHNR and CDR2 FQNEAQ (reference sequence). The CDR3 sequence is 16 residues long.

This clonotype has a single count. The chain joins TRBV20-1 to TRBJ2-4; tentatively, D is TRBD1 or TRBD2 (5 bases each). The V end was cut by 6 bases, the J end by 5 bases, with 14 bases between. The CDR3 extends over 13 amino acids. In germline, CDR1 is DFQATT, CDR2 SNEGSKA (reference sequence). CDR3 nucleotide sequence: TGCAGTGCACGGGACGGAGGCCAAAACATTCAGTACTTC. It codes for CSARDGGQNIQYF.

This clonotype was found a few times. CDR3 sequence reads: CAISLQRVGETQYF. In DNA, the CDR3 is TGTGCCATCAGCCTACAGAGGGTTGGAGAGACCCAGTACTTC. This chain links TRBV10-3 with TRBJ2-5; tentative D call: TRBD2 (5 bases). CDR1 is ENHRY, CDR2 SYGVKD, per germline. The CDR3 runs 14 residues. With 6 bases removed from V and 4 bases from J, the gap between germline ends came to 15 bases.

V usage is TRBV7-3 and J usage is TRBJ2-1, with D tentatively TRBD1 or TRBD2 (5 bases each). In germline, CDR1 is SGHTA, CDR2 FQGTGA. Trimming cost V 5 bases and J 9 bases, with 14 bases left between them. The CDR3 is 13 amino acids. The CDR3 loop is CASSEKMRGEQFF. The CDR3, as DNA: TGTGCCAGCAGCGAAAAGATGAGGGGTGAGCAGTTCTTC.

This clonotype was seen many times. This chain connects TRBV6-6 to TRBJ2-3; D gene uncertain. CDR1 is MNHNY, CDR2 SVGAGI, per germline (reference sequence). Between the trimmed V and J ends, which lost 1 base and 1 base, there was a span of 6 bases. This CDR3 has 14 amino acids. Written as DNA, the CDR3 is TGTGCCAGCAGTTACTATAGGGGCACAGATACGCAGTATTTT. Its translation: CASSYYRGTDTQYF.

V gene TRBV12-3 or TRBV12-4 combines with J gene TRBJ2-1, with TRBD2 identical over 7 bases. The CDR3 loop spans 14 amino acids. Trimming cost V 5 bases and J 4 bases; bases outside gene matches: 5. The CDR3 sequence is CASSPGLLYNEQFF. The CDR3 DNA sequence: TGTGCCAGCAGTCCGGGACTACTTTACAATGAGCAGTTCTTC.

The V call is TRBV19, the J call TRBJ1-1; D possibly corresponds to TRBD1 (5 bases). The germline V gene has CDR1 LNHDA and CDR2 SQIVND (reference sequence). V lost 5 bases to trimming and J lost 6 bases, with 16 bases between them. This CDR3 contains 14 residues. The CDR3 DNA reads TGTGCCAGTAGTTCCCAGGGCGGCGTCGCTGAAGCTTTCTTT. Translated, it gives CASSSQGGVAEAFF.

V gene TRBV7-2 combines with J gene TRBJ2-1; no definite D call. Germline V lookup: CDR1 SGHTA, CDR2 FQGNSA. V was pared by 1 base and J by 2 bases, with 9 bases between. This CDR3 comprises 15 residues. Here the CDR3 reads CASSLVQNTYNEQFF. CDR3 sequence (DNA): TGTGCCAGCAGCTTAGTTCAGAATACCTACAATGAGCAGTTCTTC.

This clonotype was detected only a few times. The chain uses TRBV20-1 and TRBJ2-6, with no clear D. The CDR3 runs 18 residues. V lost 2 bases to trimming and J lost 0 bases, with 17 bases between them. Germline V gene data show CDR1 as DFQATT and CDR2 as SNEGSKA (reference sequence). Here the CDR3 DNA reads TGCAGTGCTAGATCGGCCCAGAGTCTACCCTCTGGGGCCAACGTCCTGACTTTC. This codes for CSARSAQSLPSGANVLTF.

This clonotype was detected a few times. This chain joins TRBV5-1 and TRBJ2-5, with a tentative D call TRBD2 (5 bases). Trimming shortened V by 4 bases and J by 5 bases, and 21 bases separated the two germline ends. CDR1 is SGHRS and CDR2 is YFSETQ in the germline V gene. The CDR3 is 16 residues long. As DNA, the CDR3 is TGCGCCAGCAGCCCGCTCGGTCAGCGGAGAGGGGAGACCCAGTACTTC. Protein: CASSPLGQRRGETQYF.

This chain uses TRBV4-1 with TRBJ1-2; the match to TRBD1 covers 9 bases. CDR1 and CDR2 from the germline V gene are MGHRA and YSYEKL. V dropped 4 bases and J dropped 4; count of bases not matched to a gene: 10. The CDR3 consists of 16 residues. CDR3 sequence (DNA): TGCGCCAGCAGCCCCCCGGACAGGGGTCTTCTCTATGGCTACACCTTC. Amino acids: CASSPPDRGLLYGYTF.

This clonotype showed up just a few times. The CDR3 is CASREQGTISYEQYF. For the CDR3, the DNA is TGTGCCAGCAGGGAACAGGGGACGATCTCCTACGAGCAGTACTTC. The J gene is TRBJ2-7, the V gene TRBV2; 7 bases fit TRBD1. The CDR3 sequence is 15 residues long. CDR1 is SNHLY and CDR2 is FYNNEI in the germline V gene. V dropped 6 bases and J dropped 0; count of bases not matched to a gene: 8.

This chain connects TRBV7-2 to TRBJ2-2; D is undetermined. Trimming took off 2 bases at V and 3 bases at J, with 7 bases between the two ends. Germline CDR1 SGHTA, CDR2 FQGNSA. The CDR3 covers 14 residues. In nucleotides, the CDR3 is TGTGCCAGCAGCTTATGGCCATACACCGGGGAGCTGTTTTTT. Amino acids: CASSLWPYTGELFF.

The chain combines TRBV20-1 with TRBJ1-2; D is undetermined. Germline V gives CDR1 DFQATT, CDR2 SNEGSKA (reference sequence). This CDR3 is built from 12 residues. V was pared by 2 bases and J by 8 bases, with 12 bases between. CDR3 residues: CSARSGREGYTF. For the CDR3, the DNA is TGCAGTGCTAGATCCGGGAGGGAGGGCTACACCTTC.